Presented here are 30 T cell receptor beta chains from one specimen sequenced in a study of blood T cell repertoires in COVID-19 (dated by TCRdb to between 2020 and 2021). Library preparation was by the immunoSEQ multiplex PCR assay. TCRdb retrieved this table from immuneACCESS and kept in-frame rearrangements only. Not all clones are present; in checked studies, unresolved V genes account for under half, and no reason is known for the remainder. The sample table contains around 200,000 clones; only one count was recorded for around 88% of them. The leading ten clones occupy around 4.5% of the sample. Input material: PBMCs or T cells enriched from blood (not recorded which). The receptors shown here come from a woman aged 25 to 39 who had been exposed to COVID-19.

The V call is TRBV5-1, the J call TRBJ2-2; 9 nucleotides agree with TRBD1. The germline CDR1 and CDR2 sequences are SGHRS and YFSETQ. V gave up 4 bases and J gave up 5 bases; unmatched junction bases: 9. The CDR3 runs to 16 residues. The CDR3 loop reads CASSTDRGVGTGELFF. The CDR3, as DNA: TGCGCCAGCAGCACGGACAGGGGAGTCGGAACCGGGGAGCTGTTTTTT.

The chain combines TRBV30 with TRBJ2-3; the match to TRBD1 covers 8 bases. The trim removed 3 bases at V and 6 bases at J, leaving 8 bases unmatched. This CDR3 comprises 14 residues. In germline, CDR1 is GTSNPN, CDR2 SVGIG (reference sequence). The CDR3 nucleotides are TGTGCCTGGAGCCAACCCGGACAGGGCGATACGCAGTATTTT. Amino acid sequence: CAWSQPGQGDTQYF.

This clone was seen a handful of times. The chain has TRBV5-1 and TRBJ2-7; no definite D call. The germline CDR1 and CDR2 sequences are SGHRS and YFSETQ. V gave up 0 bases and J gave up 2 bases, with 9 bases separating them. This CDR3 has 14 amino acids. CDR3 in DNA: TGCGCCAGCAGCTTGGCGGGTTTTACCTACGAGCAGTACTTC. This encodes CASSLAGFTYEQYF.

The V gene is TRBV5-6, the J gene TRBJ1-3, with D unresolved. The CDR3 runs 19 residues. Germline V gene data show CDR1 as SGHDT and CDR2 as YYEEEE. Deletions cut 2 bases from V and 3 bases from J, with 24 bases between. The CDR3 sequence is CASSFGRGHYSLRGNTIYF. The CDR3 coding sequence is TGTGCCAGCAGCTTTGGTCGAGGCCATTATTCCCTCCGTGGAAACACCATATATTTT.

The chain recombines TRBV14 with TRBJ1-6; 7 nucleotides agree with TRBD1. The length of the CDR3 is 13 residues. Looked up from germline, CDR1 is SGHDN and CDR2 is FVKESK. V trimming: 4 bases; J trimming: 10 bases; junction bases outside the gene matches: 4. The CDR3 loop is CASSLQGDSPLHF. The CDR3 DNA is TGTGCCAGCAGCCTGCAGGGGGACTCACCCCTCCACTTT.

This chain links TRBV27 with TRBJ1-2; D gene ambiguous. The germline V gene has CDR1 MNHEY and CDR2 SMNVEV (reference sequence). This CDR3 is built from 13 residues. Deletions cut 6 bases from V and 0 bases from J, with 8 bases between. For the CDR3, the DNA is TGTGCCAGCAGCAGACATTCTAACTATGGCTACACCTTC. Protein: CASSRHSNYGYTF.

This clone came up once. J is TRBJ2-1 and V is TRBV4-1, with TRBD2 matching 11 bases. CDR3 length equals 16 residues. V gave up 1 base and J gave up 8 bases; unmatched junction bases: 7. The germline gives CDR1 MGHRA, CDR2 YSYEKL. CDR3 coding DNA: TGCGCCAGCAGCCAAGTAGGGACTAGCGGATTCGATGAGCAGTTCTTC. Translating it yields CASSQVGTSGFDEQFF.

In this sample, this clone turned up once. V gene TRBV4-1 combines with J gene TRBJ1-4; TRBD1 might be the D (6 bases). Trimming left V 2 bases short and J 7 bases short, with 14 bases between. The CDR3 covers 15 residues. CDR1 and CDR2 (germline): MGHRA, YSYEKL. This chain's CDR3 is CASSQSTGWGEKLFF. The CDR3 DNA sequence: TGCGCCAGCAGCCAATCAACAGGGTGGGGTGAAAAACTGTTTTTT.

CDR3 DNA sequence: TGTGCCAGCAAAAGGACCGGGACAGGGTTGGGGGAGACCCAGTACTTC. Its translation: CASKRTGTGLGETQYF. The chain recombines TRBV2 with TRBJ2-5, with 9 bases matching TRBD1. The CDR3 extends over 16 amino acids. Germline lookup yields CDR1 SNHLY and CDR2 FYNNEI. The junction had 14 bases not matched to a gene; V was cut back by 7 bases and J by 5 bases.

This clone is medium-sized in the sample. The chain couples TRBV5-1 to TRBJ1-2, with D uncertain. Trimming left V 0 bases short and J 8 bases short, with 8 bases between. The CDR3 loop spans 12 amino acids. Germline V CDR1 and CDR2: SGHRS, YFSETQ. The CDR3 DNA sequence: TGCGCCAGCAGCTTGGACGGGAAAGGCTACACCTTC. It codes for CASSLDGKGYTF.

The chain recombines TRBV5-4 with TRBJ1-2, with D possibly matching TRBD1 (6 bases). The germline gives CDR1 SGHNT, CDR2 YYREEE (reference sequence). V dropped 0 bases and J dropped 5 bases, with 11 bases sitting between them. The CDR3 totals 14 residues. CDR3 in amino acids: CASSLDRAGYGYTF. The CDR3 DNA follows: TGTGCCAGCAGCTTGGACAGGGCTGGGTATGGCTACACCTTC.

The chain combines TRBV6-5 with TRBJ1-5; no clear D gene. Trimming pared 5 bases from V and 3 bases from J, leaving 8 bases between. This CDR3 region has 13 residues. In germline, CDR1 is MNHEY, CDR2 SVGAGI. The CDR3 loop is CASSRVSNQPQHF. CDR3 in DNA: TGTGCCAGCAGTCGGGTCTCCAATCAGCCCCAGCATTTT.

The chain couples TRBV18 to TRBJ1-4; 9 positions agree with TRBD1. CDR3 size: 16 residues. Trimming took 2 bases from V and 8 from J; bases not matched to a gene: 9. Germline V gene sequence: CDR1 KGHSH, CDR2 LQKENI. CDR3 loop: CASSPSSTGTGEKLFF. CDR3 in DNA: TGTGCCAGCTCACCATCTTCGACAGGGACAGGGGAAAAACTGTTTTTT.

The chain combines TRBV11-2 with TRBJ1-2; unclear D gene. CDR1 is SGHAT, CDR2 FQNNGV, per germline. Trimming took 0 bases from V and 4 from J, leaving 6 bases between them. There are 13 residues in the CDR3. This chain's CDR3 is CASSLERGYGYTF. Here the CDR3 DNA reads TGTGCCAGCAGCTTAGAGCGCGGCTATGGCTACACCTTC. The variable domain in full, with the rest retrieved from reference TRBV11-2 and TRBJ1-2, is EAGVAQSPRYKIIEKRQSVAFWCNPISGHATLYWYQQILGQGPKLLIQFQNNGVVDDSQLPKDRFSAERLKGVDSTLKIQPAKLEDSAVYLCASSLERGYGYTFGSGTRLTVV.

The chain links TRBV24-1 to TRBJ1-4; 7 bases map to TRBD1. The CDR3 contains 13 residues. With 4 bases clipped from V and 7 bases from J, the junction kept 2 bases outside the gene matches. Germline V gene lookup returns CDR1 KGHDR and CDR2 SFDVKD. CDR3 DNA: TGTGCCACCAGTGAAACAGGGGTTGAAAAACTGTTTTTT. Translated: CATSETGVEKLFF.

The V call is TRBV9, the J call TRBJ2-1, with D perhaps TRBD1 (5 bases). The V and J ends lost 0 bases and 9 bases respectively, with 13 bases between them. The CDR3 has 14 amino acids. The germline gives CDR1 SGDLS, CDR2 YYNGEE. The CDR3 is CASSVGQITPEQFF. As DNA, the CDR3 is TGTGCCAGCAGCGTAGGACAGATAACCCCTGAGCAGTTCTTC.

The chain carries TRBV2 and TRBJ1-6; perhaps TRBD1 as D (5 bases). Trimming cost V 6 bases and J 5 bases, with 14 bases left between them. Germline CDR1 SNHLY, CDR2 FYNNEI. CDR3 length equals 15 residues. CDR3 amino acids: CASRAGGADNSPLHF. As DNA, the CDR3 is TGTGCCAGCAGGGCGGGGGGAGCCGATAATTCACCCCTCCACTTT.

The chain is built from TRBV7-2 and TRBJ1-5; tentative D call: TRBD1 (6 bases). Trimming shortened V by 1 base and J by 8 bases, and 18 bases separated the two germline ends. Germline V CDR1 and CDR2: SGHTA, FQGNSA. CDR3 length equals 16 residues. The CDR3 nucleotides are TGTGCCAGCAGCTTAGTTAGGCCAGGGGATGGAAAGCCCCAGCATTTT. It is translated as CASSLVRPGDGKPQHF.

The V call is TRBV7-9, the J call TRBJ1-5; a possible D gene is TRBD1 (5 bases). The CDR3 loop spans 18 amino acids. Germline CDR1 and CDR2: SEHNR and FQNEAQ (reference sequence). Trimming stripped 1 base from V and 1 base from J, with 17 bases between. CDR3 sequence (DNA): TGTGCCAGCAGCTTAGTCCTGGGGGGAACCCGGAGCAATCAGCCCCAGCATTTT. This sequence encodes CASSLVLGGTRSNQPQHF.

This clone was recorded only once. This chain uses TRBV6-5 with TRBJ1-5; tentatively, D is TRBD1 (5 bases). The CDR3 is 14 amino acids. CDR1 and CDR2 (germline): MNHEY, SVGAGI. Deletions cut 4 bases from V and 4 bases from J, with 11 bases between. CDR3 sequence: CASSLQAYNQPQHF. CDR3 in DNA: TGTGCCAGCAGTTTACAGGCTTATAATCAGCCCCAGCATTTT.

The CDR3 DNA is TGTGCCAGCAGGCCCTACTTGGGGGGTTACAATGAGCAGTTCTTC. This encodes CASRPYLGGYNEQFF. The rearrangement joins TRBV6-5 to TRBJ2-1; perhaps TRBD2 as D (6 bases). Trimming removed 6 bases at V and 4 bases at J, with 16 bases between. CDR1 and CDR2 (germline): MNHEY, SVGAGI. CDR3 length: 15 residues.

The rearrangement uses TRBV4-2 and TRBJ2-7; the match to TRBD1 covers 10 bases. The germline V gene has CDR1 LGHNA and CDR2 YNFKEQ. The CDR3 extends over 15 amino acids. With V trimmed by 1 base and J by 3 bases, 3 bases remained unmatched. DNA for the CDR3: TGTGCCAGCAGCCAAGCCCGGACAGGGGGCTACGAGCAGTACTTC. This translates into CASSQARTGGYEQYF.

The CDR3 DNA reads as TGCGCCAGCAGCGCTAGCGGGGGCCGTCGGAGAACCGGGGAGCTGTTTTTT. Its translation is CASSASGGRRRTGELFF. The rearrangement uses TRBV5-1 and TRBJ2-2, with 10 bases aligning to TRBD2. Germline V CDR1 and CDR2: SGHRS, YFSETQ. V shed 4 bases and J 5 bases; nucleotides not matched to a gene: 11. The CDR3 runs 17 residues.

This chain uses TRBV28 with TRBJ1-1; D remains ambiguous. From germline, CDR1 is MDHEN and CDR2 SYDVKM. The CDR3 has 11 amino acids. V was pared by 8 bases and J by 6 bases, with 10 bases between. In DNA form, the CDR3 reads TGTGCCAGCCGGGGTATCCCTGAAGCTTTCTTT. Its protein is CASRGIPEAFF.

This clone was detected once. The genes are TRBV7-8 and TRBJ1-2; tentatively, D is TRBD1 (5 bases). CDR1 is SGHVS and CDR2 is FQNEAQ in the germline V gene. This CDR3 spans 14 amino acids. The ends were cut back, 5 bases at V and 0 bases at J, with 10 bases in the middle. The CDR3 bases are TGTGCCAGCAGCCCCGGGGGGACTAACTATGGCTACACCTTC. It is translated as CASSPGGTNYGYTF.

V usage is TRBV9 and J usage is TRBJ2-3; D may be TRBD2 (5 bases). The length of the CDR3 is 15 residues. V shed 2 bases and J shed 7 bases, with 17 bases lying between them. In germline, CDR1 is SGDLS, CDR2 YYNGEE. As DNA, the CDR3 is TGTGCCAGCAGCGTCAATGGCGGGTTGTCGAATACGCAGTATTTT. This codes for CASSVNGGLSNTQYF. Variable domain in full (rest from reference TRBV9 and TRBJ2-3): DSGVTQTPKHLITATGQRVTLRCSPRSGDLSVYWYQQSLDQGLQFLIQYYNGEERAKGNILERFSAQQFPDLHSELNLSSLELGDSALYFCASSVNGGLSNTQYFGPGTRLTVL.

The chain employs TRBV5-1 and TRBJ1-2; maybe TRBD1 (6 bases). The CDR3 has 15 residues. V dropped 4 bases and J dropped 0 bases, with 13 bases sitting between them. CDR1 is SGHRS, CDR2 YFSETQ, per germline. In DNA, the CDR3 is TGCGCCAGCAGCCTTTCAGGGGAATCTAACTATGGCTACACCTTC. It encodes CASSLSGESNYGYTF. The variable domain in full, completed from reference TRBV5-1 and TRBJ1-2, reads KAGVTQTPRYLIKTRGQQVTLSCSPISGHRSVSWYQQTPGQGLQFLFEYFSETQRNKGNFPGRFSGRQFSNSRSEMNVSTLELGDSALYLCASSLSGESNYGYTFGSGTRLTVV.

This CDR3 reads CASSPQLEIPGEGYTF. CDR3 nucleotide sequence: TGTGCCAGCAGCCCCCAGCTTGAGATCCCAGGGGAAGGCTACACCTTC. The chain has TRBV9 and TRBJ1-2; D possibly corresponds to TRBD1 (6 bases). Trimming took off 4 bases at V and 8 bases at J, with 24 bases between the two ends. The CDR3 spans 16 residues. Germline loops: CDR1 SGDLS, CDR2 YYNGEE.

The sample holds one count of this clone. The chain uses TRBV19 and TRBJ1-2; no firm D call. This CDR3 is 12 amino acids long. V was pared by 11 bases and J by 6 bases, with 16 bases between. Germline CDR1 is LNHDA and CDR2 is SQIVND (reference sequence). The CDR3 bases are TGTGCCGCCGGGATCGGTGAGGATGGCTACACCTTC. This encodes CAAGIGEDGYTF.

Only one count was recorded for this clone. The V gene is TRBV6-5, the J gene TRBJ1-1, with D possibly being TRBD1 (5 bases). Germline CDR1 and CDR2: MNHEY and SVGAGI. CDR3 length equals 14 residues. V lost 6 bases, J lost 0 bases, and 11 bases lay in between. CDR3 DNA: TGTGCCAGCAGAGATAACAGGATGAACACTGAAGCTTTCTTT. This codes for CASRDNRMNTEAFF.